The 11 T cell receptor beta chains listed next were all sequenced from one sample in a study of cytomegalovirus exposure and HLA in healthy donors. Primers for the PCR totalled 60 Vbeta and 13 Jbeta. The protocol was immunoSEQ multiplex PCR, while the TCRdb copy is restricted to in-frame clones and leaves out a portion. The table has roughly 200,000 clones, around four fifths seen once; the top ten hold about 1.6%. Sequencing was performed on PBMCs. The source is a man over 45 in good health and CMV-seronegative.

The rearrangement uses TRBV6-6 and TRBJ1-3; no clear D gene. V was shortened by 0 bases and J by 0 bases, with 9 bases between the two germline ends. Germline V gives CDR1 MNHNY, CDR2 SVGAGI (reference sequence). The length of the CDR3 is 16 residues. The CDR3 region is CASSYSEASSGNTIYF. The CDR3, as DNA: TGTGCCAGCAGTTACTCGGAGGCCAGCTCTGGAAACACCATATATTTT.

V gene TRBV4-1 combines with J gene TRBJ1-1, with D possibly being TRBD1 (5 bases). The CDR3 has 14 amino acids. The V end lost 1 base, the J end lost 0 bases, and 6 bases lay between the germline ends. CDR1 is MGHRA and CDR2 is YSYEKL in the germline V gene. The CDR3 nucleotides read TGCGCCAGCAGCCAAGGGGGCCTGAACACTGAAGCTTTCTTT. It is translated as CASSQGGLNTEAFF.

The chain links TRBV14 to TRBJ2-3, with 7 positions matching TRBD1. The trim removed 5 bases at V and 3 bases at J, leaving 8 bases unmatched. The V gene's germline CDR1 is SGHDN and CDR2 FVKESK. The CDR3 covers 15 residues. In DNA, the CDR3 is TGTGCCAGCAGCAGCCGACAGGGTATAACAGATACGCAGTATTTT. This gives the protein CASSSRQGITDTQYF.

The rearrangement links TRBV7-4 to TRBJ1-2; 7 bases line up with TRBD1. Germline CDR1 and CDR2: SGHVT and SQSDAQ. The ends lost 6 bases at V and 0 bases at J; junction bases unmatched: 1. This CDR3 has 13 residues. The CDR3 coding sequence is TGTGCCAGCAGGGGACAGCCTAACTATGGCTACACCTTC. Its protein is CASRGQPNYGYTF.

This chain links TRBV23-1 with TRBJ1-3, with a tentative D call TRBD1 (5 bases). TRBV23-1 is designated an ORF whose function remains uncertain. Trimming removed 3 bases from V and 0 bases from J, with 12 bases in between. The CDR3 length is 16 residues. The CDR3 protein is CASSQTTADSGNTIYF. The CDR3 DNA sequence: TGCGCCAGCAGTCAGACGACAGCCGACTCTGGAAACACCATATATTTT.

The J gene is TRBJ1-5, the V gene TRBV4-1; D is uncertain. V was pared by 1 base and J by 1 base, with 14 bases between. Germline lookup yields CDR1 MGHRA and CDR2 YSYEKL. The CDR3 covers 17 residues. The CDR3 loop is CASSQAAGSKSNQPQHF. CDR3 nucleotides: TGCGCCAGCAGCCAAGCGGCGGGGTCCAAAAGCAATCAGCCCCAGCATTTT.

J is TRBJ2-5 and V is TRBV4-3; D is perhaps TRBD2 (6 bases). In germline, CDR1 is LGHNA, CDR2 YSLEER. Trimming removed 1 base at V and 0 bases at J, with 12 bases between. There are 16 residues in the CDR3. Written as DNA, the CDR3 is TGCGCCAGCAGCCAAGGGGCGGGGATCAACCAAGAGACCCAGTACTTC. The encoded protein is CASSQGAGINQETQYF.

This rearrangement joins TRBV9 to TRBJ2-7; D is ambiguous. CDR3 length equals 13 residues. Germline V gene lookup returns CDR1 SGDLS and CDR2 YYNGEE. V was trimmed by 4 bases and J by 0 bases, leaving 8 bases between them. CDR3: CASSPTSSYEQYF. As DNA, the CDR3 is TGTGCCAGCAGCCCGACAAGCTCCTACGAGCAGTACTTC.

The rearrangement uses TRBV7-9 and TRBJ2-3, with a possible D match to TRBD1 (5 bases). The CDR3 consists of 15 residues. V was trimmed by 6 bases and J by 0 bases, leaving 13 bases between them. Germline V gives CDR1 SEHNR, CDR2 FQNEAQ (reference sequence). Here the CDR3 DNA reads TGTGCCAGCAGTCTTGCAGGGATTAGCACAGATACGCAGTATTTT. Encoded protein: CASSLAGISTDTQYF.

The rearrangement links TRBV19 to TRBJ2-2, with D possibly TRBD1 on 6 matching bases. This CDR3 has 15 amino acids. Germline V gene lookup returns CDR1 LNHDA and CDR2 SQIVND (reference sequence). The V end was cut by 7 bases, the J end by 0 bases, with 12 bases between. The CDR3, as DNA: TGTGCCAGTAACTGGGGGCTAGCGAACACCGGGGAGCTGTTTTTT. Translation: CASNWGLANTGELFF.

As to this clone: Compared with germline, one end of the junction differs, possibly owing to a read error. The chain joins TRBV7-9 to TRBJ1-4; D gene unclear. Looked up from germline, CDR1 is SEHNR and CDR2 is FQNEAQ (reference sequence). CDR3 length: 16 amino acids. CDR3 DNA sequence: TGTTCCAGCAGCAGAGAAGGAGGGCAGCCTAATGAAAAACTGTTTTTT. Translated: CSSSREGGQPNEKLFF. The whole variable domain, filled in from reference TRBV7-9 and TRBJ1-4, reads DTGVSQNPRHKITKRGQNVTFRCDPISEHNRLYWYRQTLGQGPEFLTYFQNEAQLEKSRLLSDRFSAERPKGSFSTLEIQRTEQGDSAMYLCSSSREGGQPNEKLFFGSGTQLSVL.